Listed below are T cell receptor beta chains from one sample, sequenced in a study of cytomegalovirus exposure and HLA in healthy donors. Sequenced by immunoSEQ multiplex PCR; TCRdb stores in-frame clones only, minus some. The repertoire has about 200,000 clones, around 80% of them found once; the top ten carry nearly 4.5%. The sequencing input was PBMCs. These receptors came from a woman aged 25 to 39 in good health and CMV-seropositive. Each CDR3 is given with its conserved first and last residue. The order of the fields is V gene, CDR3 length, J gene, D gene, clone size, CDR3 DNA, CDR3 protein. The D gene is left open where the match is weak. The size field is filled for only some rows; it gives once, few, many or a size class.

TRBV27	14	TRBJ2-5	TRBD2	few	TGTGCCAGCAGTTTCGGGGCGGGAGAAGAGACCCAGTACTTC	CASSFGAGEETQYF
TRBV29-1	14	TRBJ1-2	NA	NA	TGCAGCGTTGTGGAGGACCTTAGCGGCTATGGCTACACCTTC	CSVVEDLSGYGYTF
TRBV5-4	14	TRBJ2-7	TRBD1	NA	TGTGCCAGCAGCTTGGAGGACAGGGGCCACGAGCAGTACTTC	CASSLEDRGHEQYF
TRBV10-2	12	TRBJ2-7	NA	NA	TGCGCCAGCTCAGGGTTTTACTACGAGCAGTACTTC	CASSGFYYEQYF
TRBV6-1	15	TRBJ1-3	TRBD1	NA	TGTGCCAGCATGTTTGACAGGGGGAGAGGAAACACCGTATATTTT	CASMFDRGRGNTVYF
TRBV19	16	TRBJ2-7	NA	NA	TGTGCCAGTAGTATAGAATGGGGCCATTCGGCCTACGAGCAGTACTTC	CASSIEWGHSAYEQYF
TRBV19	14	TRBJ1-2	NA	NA	TGTGCCAGTAGTGGGAGTACGCAATACTATGGCTACACCTTC	CASSGSTQYYGYTF
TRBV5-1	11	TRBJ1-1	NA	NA	TGCGCCAGCAGCTTGGACTATGAAGCTTTCTTT	CASSLDYEAFF
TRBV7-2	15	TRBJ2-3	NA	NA	TGTGCCAGCAGCTTAGGGGCAATCACCACAGATACGCAGTATTTT	CASSLGAITTDTQYF
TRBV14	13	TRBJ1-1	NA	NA	TGTGCCAGCAGCCAAGAAGGGGACACTGAAGCTTTCTTT	CASSQEGDTEAFF
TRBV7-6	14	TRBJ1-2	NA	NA	TGTGCCAGCAGCGACCGATCAGGGGTGGATGGCTACACCTTC	CASSDRSGVDGYTF
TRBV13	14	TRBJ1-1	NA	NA	TGTGCCAGCAGCTCCCTTCGGGAGGGGACTGAAGCTTTCTTT	CASSSLREGTEAFF
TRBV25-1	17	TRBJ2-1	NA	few	TGTGCCAGCAGTGGGGCCGCAAGTACCATCTCCTACAATGAGCAGTTCTTC	CASSGAASTISYNEQFF
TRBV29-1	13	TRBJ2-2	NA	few	TGCAGCGTTGGGACAGTGAACACCGGGGAGCTGTTTTTT	CSVGTVNTGELFF
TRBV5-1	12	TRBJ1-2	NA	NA	TGCGCCAGCAGATTAGAGGGAGATGGCTACACCTTC	CASRLEGDGYTF
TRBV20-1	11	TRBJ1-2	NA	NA	TGCAGTGCTAGAGATTACGGTGGCTACACCTTC	CSARDYGGYTF
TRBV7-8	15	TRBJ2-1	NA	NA	TGTGCCAGCACCGGGGGTTGGGGCTCTCGCAATGAGCAGTTCTTC	CASTGGWGSRNEQFF
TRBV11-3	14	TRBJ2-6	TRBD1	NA	TGTGCCGGGGGACAGGGGACGGGGGCCAACGTCCTGACTTTC	CAGGQGTGANVLTF
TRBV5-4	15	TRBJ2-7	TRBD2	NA	TGTGCCAGCAGCCCTAGCGGGGGGTACTCCTACGAGCAGTACTTC	CASSPSGGYSYEQYF
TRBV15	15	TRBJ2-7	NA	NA	TGTGCCACCAGCGGAGGGTTTGGGGCCCAGGACGAGCAGTACTTC	CATSGGFGAQDEQYF
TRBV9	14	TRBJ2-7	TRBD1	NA	TGTGCCAGCAGCGAAGGACAGGGGGCGTCCGAGCAGTACTTC	CASSEGQGASEQYF
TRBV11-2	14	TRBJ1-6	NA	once	TGTGCCAGCAGCTTTGGGGCAGGCAATTCACCCCTCCACTTT	CASSFGAGNSPLHF
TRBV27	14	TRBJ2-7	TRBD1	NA	TGTGCCAGCAGTTTTGGCGGACAGGTCAGCGAGCAGTACTTC	CASSFGGQVSEQYF
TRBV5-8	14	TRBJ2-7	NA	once	TGTGCCAGCAGCCCTATTCAGGGAAACTACGAGCAGTACTTC	CASSPIQGNYEQYF
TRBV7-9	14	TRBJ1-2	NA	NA	TGTGCCAGCAGCTTAGACCCCCAAGCGAGTGGCTACACCTTC	CASSLDPQASGYTF
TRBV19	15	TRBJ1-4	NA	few	TGTGCCAGTAGGCGTACAGGCTGGGATGCTGAAAAACTGTTTTTT	CASRRTGWDAEKLFF
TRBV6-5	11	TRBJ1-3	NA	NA	TGTGCCAGCAGCACTGGAAACACCATATATTTT	CASSTGNTIYF
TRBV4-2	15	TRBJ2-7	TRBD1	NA	TGTGCCAGCAGCCAGGGGACAGGGAGCTCCTACGAGCAGTACTTC	CASSQGTGSSYEQYF
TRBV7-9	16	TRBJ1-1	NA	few	TGTGCCAGCAGCTTAGTTCCGAGGCCAAAGAACACTGAAGCTTTCTTT	CASSLVPRPKNTEAFF
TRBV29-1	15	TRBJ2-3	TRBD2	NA	TGCAGCGTTAGGCTGACTAGCGGGACCACAGATACGCAGTATTTT	CSVRLTSGTTDTQYF
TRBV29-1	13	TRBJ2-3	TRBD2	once	TGCAGCGCTTTCCTAGCGGGCGCAGATACGCAGTATTTT	CSAFLAGADTQYF
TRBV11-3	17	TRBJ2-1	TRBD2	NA	TGTGCCAGCAGCTTAGGATCTCTAGCGGTTTCCTACAATGAGCAGTTCTTC	CASSLGSLAVSYNEQFF
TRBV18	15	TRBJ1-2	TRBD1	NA	TGTGCCAGCTCACCAACAGGGGGGAGCAGTAATGGCTACACCTTC	CASSPTGGSSNGYTF
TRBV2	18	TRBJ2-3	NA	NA	TGTGCCAGCAGGAGGGGGGGTTCAGCGGATCCGAGCACAGATACGCAGTATTTT	CASRRGGSADPSTDTQYF
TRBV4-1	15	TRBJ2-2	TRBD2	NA	TGCGCCAGCAAACTAGCGGGAGGCCCTACCGGGGAGCTGTTTTTT	CASKLAGGPTGELFF
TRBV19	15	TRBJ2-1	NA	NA	TGTGCCAGTAGTATTTCTGGAGCCTCCTACAATGAGCAGTTCTTC	CASSISGASYNEQFF
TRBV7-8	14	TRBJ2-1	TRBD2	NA	TGTGCCAGCAGCCGGGGGGACCCTTACAATGAGCAGTTCTTC	CASSRGDPYNEQFF
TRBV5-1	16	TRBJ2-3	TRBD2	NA	TGCGCCAGCAGCTTGATGACTAGCGGGGGCACAGATACGCAGTATTTT	CASSLMTSGGTDTQYF
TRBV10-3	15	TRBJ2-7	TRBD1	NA	TGTGCCATCAGTTCCGGGACAGGGGAATCCTACGAGCAGTACTTC	CAISSGTGESYEQYF
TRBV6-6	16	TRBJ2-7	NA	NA	TGTGCCAGCAGTTACGAGCCGGTTGACTACTCCTACGAGCAGTACTTC	CASSYEPVDYSYEQYF
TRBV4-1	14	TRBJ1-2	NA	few	TGCGCCAGCAGCCAAGAAGGAGCTAACTATGGCTACACCTTC	CASSQEGANYGYTF
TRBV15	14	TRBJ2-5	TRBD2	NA	TGTGCCACCAGCAGGGGAGGGCGGGGGGAGACCCAGTACTTC	CATSRGGRGETQYF
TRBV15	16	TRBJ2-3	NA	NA	TGTGCCACCAGCACTAGGGTAGGGGTGGGTCGAGATACGCAGTATTTT	CATSTRVGVGRDTQYF